This T cell receptor beta chain stems from a study of PD-L1 blockade in urothelial cancer. Study overall: Tumor samples exhibited a median T cell count of 1,300 to 1,500. Study-wide findings and caveats: Each patient gave one FFPE tumor sample, not collected immediately pre-treatment.

Produced via immunoSEQ multiplex PCR; TCRdb's table is partial and in-frame only. The sample holds 35,000 or so clones; about a third are singletons and the top ten take 8.9%. V was clipped by 6 bases and J by 9 bases, with 15 bases between them. Looked up from germline, CDR1 is MDHEN and CDR2 is SYDVKM. The CDR3 has 13 residues. This clone turned up a few times. What it binds is not known. The chain carries TRBV28 and TRBJ2-1; D is perhaps TRBD1 (5 bases). This specimen was tumor tissue, taken before atezolizumab (anti-PD-L1) treatment. The TCR sequence derives from a man in his sixties with urothelial cancer. This CDR3 is CASSVSWGVEQFF. In nucleotides, the CDR3 is TGTGCCAGCAGCGTATCCTGGGGCGTTGAGCAGTTCTTC. Full variable domain (rest looked up from reference TRBV28 and TRBJ2-1): DVKVTQSSRYLVKRTGEKVFLECVQDMDHENMFWYRQDPGLGLRLIYFSYDVKMKEKGDIPEGYSVSREKKERFSLILESASTNQTSMYLCASSVSWGVEQFFGPGTRLTVL.